One sample yielded the 14 T cell receptor beta chains listed below, sequenced in a study of T cell repertoires in cytomegalovirus infection. TCRdb fed the reads into MiXCR, producing one record per CDR3 protein. The sample consists of 100,000 to 150,000 distinct CDR3 sequences, roughly a quarter of them appearing once. Their cognate antigens are unknown. The sample consisted of PBMCs, sequenced either directly or after in vitro stimulation (not recorded which). These TCRs come from a human donor in good health (CMV status not recorded). Some clones in this sample may be carry-over from other donors' samples.

This rearrangement joins TRBV29-1 to TRBJ2-1, with 7 positions matching TRBD2. V lost 6 bases to trimming and J lost 10 bases; unmatched junction nucleotides: 12. Germline CDR1 is SQVTM and CDR2 is ANQGSEA. This CDR3 region has 13 residues. The CDR3 protein is CSVVRDYGYEQFF. CDR3 sequence (DNA): TGCAGCGTGGTCCGGGACTACGGGTACGAGCAGTTCTTC.

V gene TRBV29-1 combines with J gene TRBJ1-4; 10 bases match TRBD1. Germline V CDR1 and CDR2: SQVTM, ANQGSEA. With 6 bases clipped from V and 7 bases from J, the junction kept 5 bases outside the gene matches. CDR3 length: 13 amino acids. CDR3 sequence: CSVGTGASEKLFF. The DNA for the CDR3 is TGCAGCGTCGGGACAGGGGCCAGTGAAAAACTGTTTTTT.

The rearrangement links TRBV4-1 to TRBJ2-1; D uncertain. CDR3 size: 19 residues. V lost 0 bases to trimming and J lost 0 bases, with 18 bases between them. From germline, CDR1 is MGHRA and CDR2 YSYEKL. The CDR3 DNA reads TGCGCCAGCAGCCAAGATCTTACGGGCCCCCGAAGCTCCTACAATGAGCAGTTCTTC. Amino acid sequence: CASSQDLTGPRSSYNEQFF.

This clonotype was found many times. This rearrangement joins TRBV12-3 or TRBV12-4 to TRBJ2-5, with 12 bases lining up with TRBD2. Losses at the gene ends were 6 bases for V and 5 bases for J; bases not matched to a gene: 10. This CDR3 region has 16 residues. As DNA, the CDR3 is TGTGCCAGCAGCCAAACTCTAGCGGGAGGGTCGGAGACCCAGTACTTC. This translates into CASSQTLAGGSETQYF.

V and J are TRBV5-1 and TRBJ2-1, with TRBD2 identical over 14 bases. Germline CDR1 is SGHRS and CDR2 is YFSETQ. The CDR3 covers 17 residues. V was clipped by 0 bases and J by 10 bases; unmatched bases: 9. The CDR3 coding sequence is TGCGCCAGCAGCTTGGACCCGGGACTAGCGGGAGTAGGAGAGCAGTTCTTC. Residues: CASSLDPGLAGVGEQFF.

The V and J genes are TRBV19 and TRBJ2-1, with TRBD2 matching 10 bases. V lost 6 bases and J lost 6; bases outside the gene matches: 2. Germline V gives CDR1 LNHDA, CDR2 SQIVND (reference sequence). The CDR3 is made up of 13 amino acids. As DNA, the CDR3 is TGTGCCAGTAGACTAGCGGGATTCAATGAGCAGTTCTTC. This codes for CASRLAGFNEQFF. The full variable domain, rest sourced from reference TRBV19 and TRBJ2-1, is DGGITQSPKYLFRKEGQNVTLSCEQNLNHDAMYWYRQDPGQGLRLIYYSQIVNDFQKGDIAEGYSVSREKKESFPLTVTSAQKNPTAFYLCASRLAGFNEQFFGPGTRLTVL.

The V and J genes are TRBV7-2 and TRBJ1-1; D remains unclear. This CDR3 contains 14 residues. The V end was cut by 7 bases, the J end by 0 bases, with 12 bases between. CDR1 and CDR2 from the germline V gene are SGHTA and FQGNSA. The CDR3 DNA is TGTGCCAGCACCGCGGGGAGCCTGAACACTGAAGCTTTCTTT. Protein product: CASTAGSLNTEAFF.

J is TRBJ2-1 and V is TRBV19; D ambiguous. Trimming removed 9 bases at V and 4 bases at J, with 7 bases between. Germline V gene lookup returns CDR1 LNHDA and CDR2 SQIVND (reference sequence). The length of the CDR3 is 11 residues. CDR3 nucleotide sequence: TGTGCCAGGGCTGTATACAATGAGCAGTTCTTC. It specifies CARAVYNEQFF.

The V and J genes are TRBV7-9 and TRBJ2-2; unclear D gene. The CDR3 has 15 amino acids. The germline V gene encodes CDR1 SEHNR and CDR2 FQNEAQ (reference sequence). The V end was cut by 3 bases, the J end by 1 base, with 9 bases between. Written as DNA, the CDR3 is TGTGCCAGCAGCTTTGAGGTCTGGAACACCGGGGAGCTGTTTTTT. Translated: CASSFEVWNTGELFF. Using reference TRBV7-9 and TRBJ2-2 for the parts outside the CDR3, the full variable domain is DTGVSQNPRHKITKRGQNVTFRCDPISEHNRLYWYRQTLGQGPEFLTYFQNEAQLEKSRLLSDRFSAERPKGSFSTLEIQRTEQGDSAMYLCASSFEVWNTGELFFGEGSRLTVL.

This clonotype was seen ten or more times. The CDR3 DNA follows: TGTGCCAGTAGTATTTTACCGGGGGAAGGAGACACTGAAGCTTTCTTT. Amino acid sequence: CASSILPGEGDTEAFF. The rearrangement uses TRBV19 and TRBJ1-1, with a possible D match to TRBD1 (5 bases). Looked up from germline, CDR1 is LNHDA and CDR2 is SQIVND (reference sequence). V gave up 3 bases and J gave up 3 bases, with 17 bases separating them. The CDR3 runs 16 residues.

This clonotype was detected ten times or more. The gene calls are TRBV7-2 and TRBJ2-5, with 10 bases fitting TRBD2. From germline, CDR1 is SGHTA and CDR2 FQGNSA. The length of the CDR3 is 15 residues. J was trimmed by 5 bases and V by 5 bases; bases with no gene match: 8. The CDR3 is CASSPGAGGPETQYF. The CDR3, as DNA: TGTGCCAGCAGCCCGGGAGCGGGAGGGCCGGAGACCCAGTACTTC.

In its sample, this clonotype was seen a few times. The chain employs TRBV6-8 and TRBJ2-1; tentatively, D is TRBD2 (6 bases). This CDR3 spans 14 amino acids. With 5 bases removed from V and 7 bases from J, the gap between germline ends came to 15 bases. Germline CDR1 MNHGY, CDR2 SAAAGT. The CDR3 protein is CASSPGTAPNEQFF. The CDR3 DNA reads as TGTGCCAGCAGTCCCGGGACTGCACCAAATGAGCAGTTCTTC.

The chain recombines TRBV28 with TRBJ2-3, with TRBD2 identical over 11 bases. Germline V CDR1 and CDR2: MDHEN, SYDVKM. This CDR3 comprises 18 residues. V was clipped by 3 bases and J by 0 bases; unmatched bases: 8. For the CDR3, the DNA is TGTGCCAGCAGTTTCCCCATGCGACTAGCGGGGAGCACAGATACGCAGTATTTT. Protein sequence: CASSFPMRLAGSTDTQYF.

This clonotype was seen at least ten times. This rearrangement joins TRBV7-8 to TRBJ2-5; D gene unclear. Germline V CDR1 and CDR2: SGHVS, FQNEAQ. This CDR3 has 12 amino acids. Trimming removed 6 bases from V and 6 bases from J, with 11 bases in between. The CDR3, as DNA: TGTGCCAGCAGTCAACGATTCCAGACCCAGTACTTC. Its protein is CASSQRFQTQYF.